A selection of T cell receptor beta chains follows, all from one sample in a study of shared clonotypes between healthy human individuals. Data came from immunoSEQ multiplex PCR; TCRdb stores just in-frame clones and leaves some out. The table lists about 2.4 million clones, roughly 93% of them singletons. The source material was naive CD4+ T cells from PBMCs. These receptors all come from a man younger than 30 in good health. Some clones in this sample may be carry-over from other donors' samples. Each CDR3 is given with its conserved first and last residue. The D gene is left open where the match is weak. Size tells how often a clone was seen (once, few, many) or the class of an expanded clone, and some rows leave it out.

clone_size d_call j_call v_call cdr3_aa cdr3_nt
. . TRBJ1-5 TRBV19 CASSLVYSNQPQHF TGTGCCAGTAGTCTCGTCTATAGCAATCAGCCCCAGCATTTT
few . TRBJ1-1 TRBV9 CASSVAAGDDTEAFF TGTGCCAGCAGCGTAGCAGCGGGGGACGACACTGAAGCTTTCTTT
. . TRBJ2-1 TRBV27 CASSFSIGYRYYNEQFF TGTGCCAGCAGTTTCTCCATAGGTTATCGCTACTACAATGAGCAGTTCTTC
. . TRBJ2-5 TRBV25-1 CASSGGLWSQETQYF TGTGCCAGCAGTGGGGGACTTTGGAGCCAAGAGACCCAGTACTTC
. . TRBJ2-2 TRBV19 CASRTEDYESYTGELFF TGTGCCAGTAGGACAGAAGATTACGAGTCGTACACCGGGGAGCTGTTTTTT
. . TRBJ2-6 TRBV5-5 CASSPGESGANVLTF TGTGCCAGCAGCCCTGGGGAGTCTGGGGCCAACGTCCTGACTTTC
. . TRBJ1-2 TRBV2 CASSGRQNYGYTF TGTGCCAGCAGTGGGAGGCAGAACTATGGCTACACCTTC
. TRBD1 TRBJ1-5 TRBV7-8 CASSYRDRTGGNQPQHF TGTGCCAGCAGCTACCGGGACAGGACCGGGGGCAATCAGCCCCAGCATTTT
. TRBD2 TRBJ2-5 TRBV29-1 CSVEGTREETQYF TGCAGCGTTGAAGGGACTAGGGAAGAGACCCAGTACTTC
. TRBD1 TRBJ2-7 TRBV29-1 CSVGQVLSSYEQYF TGCAGCGTAGGACAGGTCCTTTCGTCGTACGAGCAGTACTTC
once TRBD1 TRBJ2-5 TRBV7-9 CASSRDRAQETQYF TGTGCCAGCAGTCGGGACAGGGCGCAAGAGACCCAGTACTTC
. . TRBJ1-3 TRBV28 CASSLPLGPQNTIYF TGTGCCAGCAGTTTACCCCTCGGGCCCCAAAACACCATATATTTT
. TRBD2 TRBJ2-5 TRBV6-6 CASSYSASGQETQYF TGTGCCAGCAGTTACTCGGCTAGCGGACAAGAGACCCAGTACTTC
. . TRBJ2-7 TRBV11-2 CASRWGQPHEQYF TGTGCCTCACGCTGGGGGCAGCCCCACGAGCAGTACTTC
few . TRBJ1-1 TRBV5-1 CASSLLGGLNTEAFF TGCGCCAGCAGCTTATTGGGAGGGCTGAACACTGAAGCTTTCTTT
. . TRBJ1-4 TRBV18 CASSPGVNEKLFF TGTGCCAGCTCTCCCGGGGTTAATGAAAAACTGTTTTTT